The following is a T cell receptor (beta chain) sequence with its context. Germline lookup yields CDR1 LNHDA and CDR2 SQIVND (reference sequence). The length of the CDR3 is 15 residues. Trimming removed 7 bases at V and 3 bases at J, with 18 bases between. CD8+ and CD4+ T cells from blood underwent TCR beta sequencing. This sample was included in a study of CD8 T cells in Susac syndrome. RNA was extracted with the RNeasy kit, and a quantity of roughly 0.5 to 1 ug was reverse transcribed using random hexamers. By means of immunoSEQ multiplex PCR, TCR beta CDR3 spanning 54 Vbeta and 13 Jbeta underwent amplification. TCRdb used MiXCR to reprocess the immunoSEQ multiplex PCR reads, holding one entry per CDR3 protein. The table lists about 400,000 distinct CDR3 sequences, 85% to 90% of them singletons, with about 0.12% in the top ten.

The sample consisted of CD8+ T cells from PBMCs. This chain joins TRBV19 and TRBJ1-2, with D maybe TRBD1 (6 bases). This TCR was sampled from a human donor with multiple sclerosis. CDR3 amino acids: CASTIGPTGYYGYTF. The CDR3 DNA sequence: TGTGCCAGTACCATTGGGCCCACAGGGTACTATGGCTACACCTTC.